The T cell receptor beta chain described here comes from a study of cytomegalovirus exposure and HLA in healthy donors. Study results and caveats: It was found in a later analysis that first-cohort TCR clusters tended to co-occur in the 120 validation repertoires. Reports described diagnosis of cytomegalovirus status by the classifier as highly specific and sensitive. The study recorded more than 150 TCR beta chains that were cytomegalovirus-associated.

V was clipped by 6 bases and J by 4 bases; unmatched bases: 11. The CDR3 length is 16 residues. Germline assignment: CDR1 MDHEN and CDR2 SYDVKM. In the case of this clone: Its antigen remains unidentified.

Here immunoSEQ multiplex PCR was the method, and the copy in TCRdb shows in-frame clones only, minus some. The profile shows roughly 56,000 clones, around 94% of them singletons. This TCR derives from a man aged 18-30 years in good health and CMV-seronegative. The V call is TRBV28, the J call TRBJ2-2; 7 bases are shared with TRBD1. The material sequenced was PBMCs. The CDR3 bases are TGTGCCAGCAGCCATAGGACAGGAACAAGCACCGGGGAGCTGTTTTTT. It is translated as CASSHRTGTSTGELFF.